A selection of T cell receptor beta chains follows, all from one sample in a study of OX40 agonist ivuxolimab in advanced cancers. Produced via immunoSEQ multiplex PCR; TCRdb's table is partial and in-frame only. This sample has about 62,000 clones, with around 79% found just once. The source was CD4+ or CD8+ T cells sorted from blood, collected in a trial of the OX40 agonist ivuxolimab. The source of these receptors is an adult with an advanced solid tumor such as melanoma, head and neck, liver or kidney cancer. Each CDR3 is given with its conserved first and last residue. A D gene is named only where the DNA matches it firmly.

j_call: TRBJ2-7; v_call: TRBV5-4; d_call: TRBD2; cdr3_length: 15; cdr3_aa: CASSPVAGGPYEQYF; cdr3_nt: TGTGCCAGCAGCCCTGTAGCGGGGGGGCCTTACGAGCAGTACTTC
j_call: TRBJ2-7; v_call: TRBV28; d_call: -; cdr3_length: 13; cdr3_aa: CASSLGGSYEQYF; cdr3_nt: TGTGCCAGCAGTCTAGGGGGTAGCTACGAGCAGTACTTC
j_call: TRBJ1-2; v_call: TRBV4-1; d_call: TRBD1; cdr3_length: 14; cdr3_aa: CASSQPGQNYGYTF; cdr3_nt: TGCGCCAGCAGCCAGCCGGGACAGAACTATGGCTACACCTTC
j_call: TRBJ2-7; v_call: TRBV12-5; d_call: -; cdr3_length: 13; cdr3_aa: CASGRDIRGEQYF; cdr3_nt: TGTGCTAGTGGTCGGGACATAAGGGGCGAGCAGTACTTC
j_call: TRBJ1-6; v_call: TRBV7-2; d_call: TRBD1; cdr3_length: 16; cdr3_aa: CASSSRGTGLNSPLHF; cdr3_nt: TGTGCCAGCAGTTCGAGGGGGACAGGGTTAAATTCACCCCTCCACTTT
j_call: TRBJ2-7; v_call: TRBV4-1; d_call: -; cdr3_length: 15; cdr3_aa: CASSQIGAVSYEQYF; cdr3_nt: TGCGCCAGCAGCCAGATAGGGGCTGTATCCTACGAGCAGTACTTC
j_call: TRBJ1-1; v_call: TRBV5-4; d_call: -; cdr3_length: 13; cdr3_aa: CASSLPGVTEAFF; cdr3_nt: TGTGCCAGCAGCTTGCCAGGGGTGACTGAAGCTTTCTTT
j_call: TRBJ2-5; v_call: TRBV7-2; d_call: TRBD2; cdr3_length: 16; cdr3_aa: CASSRSGGAWVETQYF; cdr3_nt: TGTGCCAGCAGCCGCAGCGGGGGGGCCTGGGTAGAGACCCAGTACTTC
j_call: TRBJ2-7; v_call: TRBV19; d_call: TRBD1; cdr3_length: 16; cdr3_aa: CASSTPRTGLGGEQYF; cdr3_nt: TGTGCCAGTAGTACTCCCAGGACAGGGCTGGGGGGCGAGCAGTACTTC
j_call: TRBJ1-1; v_call: TRBV9; d_call: TRBD1; cdr3_length: 13; cdr3_aa: CASSVGTGSEAFF; cdr3_nt: TGTGCCAGCAGCGTAGGGACAGGTTCTGAAGCTTTCTTT
j_call: TRBJ2-3; v_call: TRBV6-1; d_call: TRBD2; cdr3_length: 14; cdr3_aa: CASVLAGGTDTQYF; cdr3_nt: TGTGCCAGTGTACTAGCGGGGGGCACAGATACGCAGTATTTT
j_call: TRBJ1-1; v_call: TRBV5-6; d_call: TRBD1; cdr3_length: 15; cdr3_aa: CASSLDRGPGTEAFF; cdr3_nt: TGTGCCAGCAGCTTGGACAGGGGGCCTGGCACTGAAGCTTTCTTT
j_call: TRBJ2-5; v_call: TRBV6-5; d_call: -; cdr3_length: 14; cdr3_aa: CASSFNRVEETQYF; cdr3_nt: TGTGCCAGCAGTTTTAACAGGGTTGAGGAGACCCAGTACTTC
j_call: TRBJ2-1; v_call: TRBV5-1; d_call: TRBD2; cdr3_length: 16; cdr3_aa: CASSFLAGGSYNEQFF; cdr3_nt: TGCGCCAGCAGCTTCTTAGCGGGGGGGTCCTACAATGAGCAGTTCTTC
j_call: TRBJ2-2; v_call: TRBV4-1; d_call: TRBD1; cdr3_length: 16; cdr3_aa: CASSQGGQGWTGELFF; cdr3_nt: TGCGCCAGCAGCCAAGGAGGACAGGGGTGGACCGGGGAGCTGTTTTTT
j_call: TRBJ2-7; v_call: TRBV11-2; d_call: -; cdr3_length: 14; cdr3_aa: CASSRDLEFYEQYF; cdr3_nt: TGTGCCAGCAGCAGGGACCTTGAATTCTACGAGCAGTACTTC